This TCR beta chain stems from a study of control samples from healthy donors and cancer patients. The CDR3 has 15 amino acids. V was pared by 2 bases and J by 10 bases, with 10 bases of the junction left unmatched. Per germline, CDR1 GTSNPN and CDR2 SVGIG (reference sequence). Profiling relied on immunoSEQ multiplex PCR, and the TCRdb table lists in-frame clones only, not all of them. The repertoire includes 150,000 to 200,000 clones, nearly 90% of them detected once, and about 1.4% sits in the top ten. Sequenced: blood. This clonotype was sampled from a woman in her forties or fifties in good health. The chain has TRBV30 and TRBJ1-4; TRBD1 aligns across 10 bases. In DNA form, the CDR3 reads TGTGCCTGGAGTCCCGGCGACAGGGGGCTAGGAAAACTGTTTTTT. It yields the protein CAWSPGDRGLGKLFF.